This TCR beta chain is from a study of control samples from healthy donors and cancer patients. Sequencing was performed with immunoSEQ multiplex PCR; in TCRdb, only in-frame clones are kept and a portion is missing. The sample yields hundreds of thousands of clones, more than 80% seen once. The germline CDR1 and CDR2 sequences are MGHRA and YSYEKL. Trimming cost V 5 bases and J 4 bases; bases outside gene matches: 4. The CDR3 contains 14 residues. The gene calls are TRBV4-1 and TRBJ1-4; 7 bases line up with TRBD1. Sequencing input: PBMCs. This TCR derives from a man in his forties or fifties with head and neck cancer. The CDR3 sequence: CASSSRDSNEKLFF. CDR3 nucleotides: TGCGCCAGCAGCTCGCGGGACAGTAATGAAAAACTGTTTTTT.